Included here is one T cell receptor beta chain sequence, with context. Its antigen is currently unknown. PCR used 60 Vbeta primers and 13 Jbeta primers. Assay used: immunoSEQ multiplex PCR; TCRdb lists only in-frame clones, some missing. The sample contains roughly 66,000 clones, around 77% of which appear only once. The sample belongs to a study of cytomegalovirus exposure and HLA in healthy donors. Points from the study as a whole: Both high specificity and high sensitivity reportedly marked the classifier's diagnosis of cytomegalovirus status. CMV serostatus stood as the only immune exposure information on hand. Most TCR sequences were uncommon, yet certain public TCRs appeared in many donors. The majority of CMV-associated TCR beta chains were reported as apparently HLA-restricted in a later analysis.

Germline-derived CDR1 and CDR2 are SNHLY and FYNNEI. V was clipped by 7 bases and J by 2 bases; unmatched bases: 4. The CDR3 has 16 amino acids. The source material was PBMCs. The chain has TRBV2 and TRBJ2-6, with 11 bases aligning to TRBD2. This sequence originates from a man aged 50-59 years in good health and CMV-seronegative. The CDR3 nucleotides are TGTGCCAGCAAGACTAGCGGGGCGGCTGGGGCCAACGTCCTGACTTTC. Its translation is CASKTSGAAGANVLTF.